The 17 T cell receptor beta chains below all came from one sample that was sequenced in a study of CD8 T cells in ankylosing spondylitis. Findings and limits, study-wide: Several highly homologous variants formed a TCR beta motif that appeared characteristic of ankylosing spondylitis blood.

What these receptors recognize is not known. TCRdb analysed the 5' RACE reads with MiXCR anew, one entry per CDR3 protein. This table holds 670,000 or so distinct CDR3 sequences, over 15% found once. The sample taken for sequencing was blood, either unsorted or a sorted T cell fraction (not recorded which). The receptors here all came from a male donor with ankylosing spondylitis.

V and J are TRBV7-2 and TRBJ1-3; no firm D call. Germline values: CDR1 SGHTA, CDR2 FQGNSA. Deletions cut 2 bases from V and 4 bases from J, with 6 bases between. The CDR3 extends over 13 amino acids. This chain's CDR3 is CASSLIWGNTIYF. As DNA, the CDR3 is TGTGCCAGCAGCTTAATCTGGGGAAACACCATATATTTT. Full variable domain (outside the CDR3, taken from reference TRBV7-2 and TRBJ1-3): GAGVSQSPSNKVTEKGKDVELRCDPISGHTALYWYRQSLGQGLEFLIYFQGNSAPDKSGLPSDRFSAERTGGSVSTLTIQRTQQEDSAVYLCASSLIWGNTIYFGEGSWLTVV.

The V gene is TRBV20-1, the J gene TRBJ2-2; perhaps TRBD2 as D (6 bases). Germline V gene data show CDR1 as DFQATT and CDR2 as SNEGSKA (reference sequence). V lost 0 bases and J 2 bases, leaving 16 bases between the germline ends. The CDR3 has 17 amino acids. Written as DNA, the CDR3 is TGCAGTGCTAGAGATATGAGGGTAGCGGCAAACACCGGGGAGCTGTTTTTT. Its protein product is CSARDMRVAANTGELFF.

This clonotype was seen only a few times. This sequence joins TRBV4-3 and TRBJ1-6; D is undetermined. Germline V gene lookup returns CDR1 LGHNA and CDR2 YSLEER. The CDR3 has 14 amino acids. V was trimmed by 5 bases and J by 7 bases, leaving 12 bases between them. CDR3 region: CASSGALVNSPLHF. CDR3 in DNA: TGCGCCAGCAGCGGAGCCCTTGTAAATTCACCCCTCCACTTT.

This clonotype was recorded a few times. The chain uses TRBV5-1 and TRBJ2-7; tentatively, D is TRBD2 (6 bases). Trimming removed 4 bases from V and 0 bases from J, with 14 bases in between. The CDR3 is made up of 15 amino acids. Germline-derived CDR1 and CDR2 are SGHRS and YFSETQ. The CDR3 DNA follows: TGCGCCAGCAGCGTCATAGTGGGGGGCTCCTACGAGCAGTACTTC. It encodes CASSVIVGGSYEQYF.

This clonotype was counted between two and nine times. The rearrangement joins TRBV20-1 to TRBJ2-6; 7 bases are shared with TRBD2. Germline loops: CDR1 DFQATT, CDR2 SNEGSKA (reference sequence). With V trimmed by 0 bases and J by 0 bases, 5 bases remained unmatched. The CDR3 is 17 amino acids. DNA for the CDR3: TGCAGTGCTAGAGATGGAGCGGGGCCCTCTGGGGCCAACGTCCTGACTTTC. Protein: CSARDGAGPSGANVLTF.

Ten or more counts support this clonotype. This chain joins TRBV12-3 or TRBV12-4 and TRBJ2-2; tentative D call: TRBD2 (6 bases). Between the trimmed V and J ends, which lost 5 bases and 4 bases, there was a span of 11 bases. The CDR3 contains 14 residues. CDR3 protein: CASSPGTGTGELFF. CDR3 DNA sequence: TGTGCCAGCAGTCCCGGGACTGGCACCGGGGAGCTGTTTTTT.

This clonotype was seen once. This chain connects TRBV9 to TRBJ1-3; 8 bases match TRBD1. J gave up 0 bases and V 4 bases, and 6 bases lay outside the gene matches. The CDR3 totals 16 residues. Per germline, CDR1 SGDLS and CDR2 YYNGEE. CDR3 amino acids: CASSIGTGLSGNTIYF. The DNA of the CDR3 is TGTGCCAGCAGCATCGGGACAGGCCTCTCTGGAAACACCATATATTTT.

A few counts support this clonotype. V and J are TRBV11-2 and TRBJ2-1, with 11 bases aligning to TRBD2. The CDR3 is 18 amino acids. With 2 bases clipped from V and 4 bases from J, the junction kept 10 bases outside the gene matches. Germline V gene lookup returns CDR1 SGHAT and CDR2 FQNNGV. The CDR3 bases are TGTGCCAGCAGCTTACTCTCGACTAGCGGGGACCCTTACAATGAGCAGTTCTTC. Protein sequence: CASSLLSTSGDPYNEQFF.

This clonotype was recorded many times. This chain uses TRBV4-1 with TRBJ1-1; 7 bases are a match to TRBD1. CDR1 MGHRA and CDR2 YSYEKL come from the germline V gene. V shed 4 bases and J 1 base; nucleotides not matched to a gene: 12. This CDR3 spans 17 amino acids. The chain's CDR3 is CASSRIGTDQRNTEAFF. CDR3 coding DNA: TGCGCCAGCAGCCGCATAGGGACAGACCAACGGAACACTGAAGCTTTCTTT.

This chain joins TRBV28 and TRBJ1-6; 9 bases line up with TRBD1. V gave up 4 bases and J gave up 9 bases; unmatched junction bases: 4. The CDR3 extends over 14 amino acids. Germline CDR1 reads MDHEN; CDR2 reads SYDVKM. CDR3 loop: CASSSQGAGSPLHF. CDR3 DNA: TGTGCCAGCAGTTCACAGGGGGCAGGTTCACCCCTCCACTTT.

The table lists this clonotype with a few counts. The rearrangement joins TRBV12-3 or TRBV12-4 to TRBJ1-3; D gene uncertain. V was pared by 1 base and J by 0 bases, with 10 bases between. This CDR3 is built from 16 residues. The CDR3 sequence is CASSLGWYSSGNTIYF. In nucleotides, the CDR3 is TGTGCCAGCAGTTTAGGGTGGTACAGCTCTGGAAACACCATATATTTT.

This clonotype has a handful of counts. The CDR3 nucleotides are TGTGCCAGCAGCACAAGCGGGAGGGCCTATGAGCAGTTCTTC. This sequence encodes CASSTSGRAYEQFF. The V call is TRBV7-8, the J call TRBJ2-1; TRBD2 matches at 10 bases. Germline assignment: CDR1 SGHVS and CDR2 FQNEAQ. The CDR3 runs to 14 residues. V lost 5 bases, J lost 8 bases, and 6 bases stayed unmatched.

This clonotype was seen a few times. The rearrangement links TRBV9 to TRBJ2-5; 9 nucleotides line up with TRBD2. V shed 3 bases and J 5 bases; nucleotides not matched to a gene: 8. Per the germline V gene, CDR1 is SGDLS and CDR2 is YYNGEE. The length of the CDR3 is 15 residues. The CDR3 is CASSAGTSSSETQYF. The CDR3 bases are TGTGCCAGCAGCGCCGGGACTAGCAGTAGCGAGACCCAGTACTTC.

The rearrangement uses TRBV7-9 and TRBJ2-1; 8 bases are a match to TRBD2. Germline values: CDR1 SEHNR, CDR2 FQNEAQ (reference sequence). The length of the CDR3 is 13 residues. Trimming at V came to 8 bases and at J to 8 bases, leaving 8 bases not matched to a gene. CDR3 DNA: TGTGCCAGCCTACCAGCGGGGGCGGATGAGCAGTTCTTC. Its protein product is CASLPAGADEQFF.

This chain links TRBV4-1 with TRBJ2-7; D not resolved. Trimming shortened V by 3 bases and J by 3 bases, and 12 bases separated the two germline ends. CDR1 is MGHRA and CDR2 is YSYEKL in the germline V gene. The CDR3 contains 14 residues. CDR3 DNA sequence: TGCGCCAGCAGCCAGGTAATAGCAAGCTACGAGCAGTACTTC. Translation gives CASSQVIASYEQYF.

This clonotype was seen more than once but under ten times. The chain recombines TRBV5-1 with TRBJ2-7, with 9 bases that match TRBD1. V lost 2 bases to trimming and J lost 3 bases; unmatched junction nucleotides: 3. Germline loops: CDR1 SGHRS, CDR2 YFSETQ. This CDR3 contains 14 residues. This CDR3 is CASSFDRGGYEQYF. The CDR3 bases are TGCGCCAGCAGCTTCGACAGGGGGGGCTACGAGCAGTACTTC.

The CDR3 DNA reads as TGTGCCAGCTCACCCGGGACGTCTACCTCTGGGGCCAACGTCCTGACTTTC. Its translation: CASSPGTSTSGANVLTF. The V and J genes are TRBV18 and TRBJ2-6; tentatively, D is TRBD1 or TRBD2 (5 bases each). The CDR3 is 17 residues long. Germline V CDR1 and CDR2: KGHSH, LQKENI. V was cut by 3 bases and J by 0 bases, with 12 bases left in between.